These T cell receptor beta chains were read from a single sample in a study of Graves' ophthalmopathy and Graves' hyperthyroidism. MiXCR was run by TCRdb on the multiplex PCR reads, yielding one entry per CDR3 protein. The table lists about 740,000 distinct CDR3 sequences, about 44% of them singletons. The sequenced sample was peripheral blood. The receptors originated from an adult man with Graves' ophthalmopathy. The CDR3 runs from the conserved cysteine through the conserved F or W. The D gene is left open where the match is weak. The listing skips clone size in some rows; elsewhere it reads once, few, many or a size class.

NA	TRBV29-1	TRBJ2-2	TRBD1	TGCAGCGGACAGGGGGCAGACACCGGGGAGCTGTTTTTT	CSGQGADTGELFF
NA	TRBV10-3	TRBJ2-7	TRBD2	TGTGCCAGCAGACCACTAGCGGGAGGGCCCTCCGAGCAGTACTTC	CASRPLAGGPSEQYF
NA	TRBV15	TRBJ1-2	NA	TGTGCCACCAGCGAAGGGGGGTCAGTAGATGGCTACACCTTC	CATSEGGSVDGYTF
few	TRBV2	TRBJ2-2	NA	TGTGCCAGCAGCTTAGCGGACGCGAACACCGGGGAGCTGTTTTTT	CASSLADANTGELFF
many	TRBV10-1	TRBJ1-1	NA	TGCGCCAGCAGCCTCACACGGGAAGGCACTGAAGCTTTCTTT	CASSLTREGTEAFF
NA	TRBV10-3	TRBJ1-2	NA	TGTGCCATCAGGTTGGATAGGGGGGGGCCTGGAAACACCTTC	CAIRLDRGGPGNTF
NA	TRBV19	TRBJ2-5	NA	TGTGCCAGTAGTCGATTGGGCGGGACACACAAAGAGACCCAGTACTTC	CASSRLGGTHKETQYF
many	TRBV29-1	TRBJ2-5	TRBD1	TGCAGCGTTGAAGATGGGACAGTCCAAGAGACCCAGTACTTC	CSVEDGTVQETQYF
NA	TRBV20-1	TRBJ1-1	NA	TGCAGTGCTCCGAGGGGGACGGTGGACACTGAAGCTTTCTTT	CSAPRGTVDTEAFF
many	TRBV10-3	TRBJ2-7	NA	TGTGCCATCAGTACCGGGACTTCCTACGAGCAGTACTTC	CAISTGTSYEQYF
NA	TRBV11-2	TRBJ2-7	NA	TGTGCCAGCAGCCAAGGGGCTGGAACAATTTACGAGCAGTACTTC	CASSQGAGTIYEQYF
once	TRBV6-1	TRBJ1-2	NA	TGTGCCAGCAGTGAACGGACCGCCTCCTGGTATGGCTACACCTTC	CASSERTASWYGYTF
NA	TRBV10-3	TRBJ1-3	TRBD1	TGTGCCATCAGTGAGTCGGGACAGGGAAACACCATATATTTT	CAISESGQGNTIYF
NA	TRBV7-9	TRBJ1-1	TRBD1	TGTGCCAGCAGACCAGCTCCGGGACAGGGGGCTGAAGCTTTCTTT	CASRPAPGQGAEAFF
NA	TRBV2	TRBJ2-5	TRBD1	TGTGCCAGCGTTGAGGGACAGGATGAGACCCAGTACTTC	CASVEGQDETQYF
many	TRBV24-1	TRBJ1-5	TRBD1	TGTGCCACCAGTGATTCGAGACAGGGGGCCGGTCAGCCCCAGCATTTT	CATSDSRQGAGQPQHF
many	TRBV7-9	TRBJ2-5	TRBD2	TGTGCTAGCAGCTTAATAGCGGGGGGGCAAGAGACCCAGTACTTC	CASSLIAGGQETQYF
many	TRBV4-1	TRBJ1-5	NA	TGCGCCAGCAGCCACGCGCATGGGCAGCCCCAGCATTTT	CASSHAHGQPQHF
many	TRBV29-1	TRBJ2-5	TRBD1	TGCAGCGTTGAAGTACGACAGGGGGTCGAGACCCAGTACTTC	CSVEVRQGVETQYF
NA	TRBV20-1	TRBJ2-7	TRBD1	TGCAGTGCCAAGACCGGGACAGAAGCCTTCTCCTACGAGCAGTACTTC	CSAKTGTEAFSYEQYF
few	TRBV25-1	TRBJ1-1	NA	TGTGCCAGCAGGGACAATGTGAACACTGAAGCTTTCTTT	CASRDNVNTEAFF
few	TRBV6-1	TRBJ2-7	NA	TGTGCCAGCGCGGGACTTTGGTTCGAGCAGTACTTC	CASAGLWFEQYF
NA	TRBV2	TRBJ2-5	NA	TGTGCCAGCAGTCGACTAGGGCCAGAACAAGAGACCCAGTACTTC	CASSRLGPEQETQYF
NA	TRBV29-1	TRBJ2-5	NA	TGCAGCGTTGAAACTGGGGCAGAGACCCAGTACTTC	CSVETGAETQYF
NA	TRBV9	TRBJ1-4	NA	TGTGCCAGCAGCGTCATCTTCAGGACGGGGTATGAAAAACTGTTTTTT	CASSVIFRTGYEKLFF
few	TRBV4-3	TRBJ1-4	NA	TGCGCCAGCAGCCAAGATTATGGGGGGACGGAAAAACTGTTTTTT	CASSQDYGGTEKLFF
NA	TRBV14	TRBJ2-7	NA	TGTGCCAGCAGCCAAGACTTCGGCCTTACAGGTACCGAGCAGTACTTC	CASSQDFGLTGTEQYF
few	TRBV10-3	TRBJ2-5	NA	TGTGCCAGCAGTTACATCGGCAGACAAGAGACCCAGTACTTC	CASSYIGRQETQYF
NA	TRBV29-1	TRBJ2-5	NA	TGCAGCGTTCGGGTTATTCGGGAGACCCAGTACTTC	CSVRVIRETQYF
NA	TRBV20-1	TRBJ2-7	TRBD2	TGCAGTGCTAGATCACTAGCGGGAGTCCAAGCCTACGAGCAGTACTTC	CSARSLAGVQAYEQYF
NA	TRBV12-3/TRBV12-4	TRBJ1-5	NA	TGTGCCAGCAGTCCTTGGGGTAGAGGGGACAATCAGCCCCAGCATTTT	CASSPWGRGDNQPQHF
NA	TRBV20-1	TRBJ2-3	TRBD2	TGCAGTGCTACCGTCCGCGGGGGGGCCACGGATACGCAGTATTTT	CSATVRGGATDTQYF
NA	TRBV20-1	TRBJ1-2	NA	TGCAGTGCTAGAAGACCGGGGGCCTATGGCTACACCTTC	CSARRPGAYGYTF
NA	TRBV20-1	TRBJ2-7	NA	TGCAGTGCTAGCGGCCAGGACCAGACCTACGAGCAGTACTTC	CSASGQDQTYEQYF
NA	TRBV19	TRBJ1-2	NA	TGTGCCAGTAGTATTGACGGGGTACTTGGCTACACCTTC	CASSIDGVLGYTF
NA	TRBV2	TRBJ2-5	TRBD2	TGTGCCAGCAGCCCTACAGGGACTAGCGGAAACCAAGAGACCCAGTACTTC	CASSPTGTSGNQETQYF
NA	TRBV5-1	TRBJ1-4	NA	TGCGCCAGCAGCTTAAAACCGGGAGCGGGTGAAAAACTGTTTTTT	CASSLKPGAGEKLFF
NA	TRBV15	TRBJ1-2	TRBD1	TGTGCCACCAGCAGCTGGTCAGGGGGGGATGGCTACACCTTC	CATSSWSGGDGYTF
NA	TRBV29-1	TRBJ2-5	NA	TGCAGTGCTAGAAACTGGGGAAACCCGGGTCAGACCCAGTACTTC	CSARNWGNPGQTQYF
few	TRBV2	TRBJ2-7	NA	TGTGCCAGCAGTTCCCCGATGGGGGCGATTTCCTACGAGCAGTACTTC	CASSSPMGAISYEQYF
NA	TRBV20-1	TRBJ1-4	NA	TGCAGTGCTAGCCCTATCTTGGGCACGGTTAAGGGGAATGAAAAACTGTTTTTT	CSASPILGTVKGNEKLFF
once	TRBV25-1	TRBJ2-7	NA	TGTGCCACTCGGGGAGGTGGGGGCTTTCCGTACGAGCAGTACTTC	CATRGGGGFPYEQYF
NA	TRBV25-1	TRBJ1-2	TRBD1	TGTGCCAGCAGTTCCCCGACAGGGAAATTCTATGGCTACACCTTC	CASSSPTGKFYGYTF
many	TRBV7-2	TRBJ1-6	NA	TGTGCCAGCAGCATACCCCCGGGTATCAATTCACCCCTCCACTTT	CASSIPPGINSPLHF
few	TRBV7-6	TRBJ1-2	NA	TGTGCCAGCAGCTTAGTTCCACACCGGGACCCGCTTGCTAGCTTAAATGGCTACACCTTC	CASSLVPHRDPLASLNGYTF
NA	TRBV20-1	TRBJ1-6	TRBD1	TGCAGTGCTAGTTCCGCGGGACAGGGACGTTCACCCCTCCACTTT	CSASSAGQGRSPLHF
NA	TRBV2	TRBJ1-1	NA	TGTGCCAGCAGTTTAGGGAGAGAGGTAGCTACTGAAGCTTTCTTT	CASSLGREVATEAFF
NA	TRBV7-2	TRBJ2-7	NA	TGTGCCAGCAGCTTAGCCTCGGATCCAGAAGCCTACGAGCAGTACTTC	CASSLASDPEAYEQYF
NA	TRBV7-9	TRBJ2-2	NA	TGTGCCAGCAGCTTGGACGGGCGCCCTGGTACCGGGGAGCTGTTTTTT	CASSLDGRPGTGELFF
NA	TRBV20-1	TRBJ1-1	NA	TGCAGTCCCGCCGGTGGGGGTTTAACTGAAGCTTTCTTT	CSPAGGGLTEAFF
many	TRBV7-9	TRBJ1-2	NA	TGTGCCAGCAGCTTAGGTGGCACCCCCGAGGGCTACACCTTC	CASSLGGTPEGYTF